This T cell receptor beta chain was sequenced for a study of blood T cell repertoires in COVID-19. Study background: Some COVID-19 samples were acute and others convalescent; all came from the United States, Italy and Spain. The analysed material was cDNA or gDNA that came from T cells, B-cell-depleted T cells, or PBMCs.

Trimming stripped 1 base from V and 2 bases from J, with 12 bases between. This CDR3 comprises 16 residues. Germline V gene lookup returns CDR1 GTSNPN and CDR2 SVGIG (reference sequence). Per the authors' pipeline: Researchers report that nucleated cell counts were estimated from reference gene primer amplification. Assay: immunoSEQ multiplex PCR; the TCRdb copy retains only in-frame clones and omits some. V and J calls and clone size are as listed in that table; D and trimming were resolved from the DNA. This table holds about 83,000 clones, under 80% found once. Sequenced material: peripheral blood. J is TRBJ2-6 and V is TRBV30, with D possibly TRBD2 on 5 matching bases. This sequence originates from a woman of 80 years or more with active or convalescent COVID-19. The CDR3 is CAWSASRRAGANVLTF. CDR3 sequence (DNA): TGTGCCTGGAGTGCATCACGGCGGGCTGGGGCCAACGTCCTGACTTTC.